This entry features one T cell receptor (beta chain) sequence. TCR beta VDJ and CDR3 were profiled, and genomic DNA was the template. TCRdb reprocessed the reads with MiXCR, giving one entry per CDR3 protein. This sample has roughly 180,000 distinct CDR3 sequences, with 64% found just once. From germline, CDR1 is SGHTA and CDR2 FQGNSA. Trimming cost V 5 bases and J 7 bases, with 10 bases left between them. This CDR3 region has 12 residues. The data are from a study of CD8+CD57+ T cells in acquired aplastic anemia. Sequenced material: sorted CD4+, CD8+, or CD8+CD57+ T cells (not recorded which) from PBMCs. The chain recombines TRBV7-2 with TRBJ2-3; D might be TRBD1 (5 bases). This TCR was sampled from a human donor with severe aplastic anemia or a healthy control (not recorded which). The chain's CDR3 is CASSPRQHTQYF. CDR3 DNA: TGTGCCAGCAGCCCTAGACAGCATACGCAGTATTTT.